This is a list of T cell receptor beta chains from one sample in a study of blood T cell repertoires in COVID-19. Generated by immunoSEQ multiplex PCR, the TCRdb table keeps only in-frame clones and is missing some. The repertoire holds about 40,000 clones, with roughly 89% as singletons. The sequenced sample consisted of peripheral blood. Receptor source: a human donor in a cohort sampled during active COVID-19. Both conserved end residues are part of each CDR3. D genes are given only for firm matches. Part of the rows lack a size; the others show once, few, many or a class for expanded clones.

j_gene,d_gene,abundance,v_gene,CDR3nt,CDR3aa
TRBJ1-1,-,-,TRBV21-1,TGTGCCCCACAAGTTACTGAAGCTTTCTTT,CAPQVTEAFF
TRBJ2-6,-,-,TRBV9,TGTGCCAGCAGCGTGGGCTCATTTATAGCCAACGTCCTGACTTTC,CASSVGSFIANVLTF
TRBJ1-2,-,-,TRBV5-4,TGTGCCAGCAGCCCTTACAGGGATGGCTACACCTTC,CASSPYRDGYTF
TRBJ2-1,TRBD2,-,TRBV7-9,TGTGCCAGCAGTAACCGTGGAGGAGCGGGGGGCCTCAATGAGCAGTTCTTC,CASSNRGGAGGLNEQFF
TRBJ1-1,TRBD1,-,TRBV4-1,TGCGCCAGCAGCCAAGCCCCAACAGGGGCTGAAGCTTTCTTT,CASSQAPTGAEAFF
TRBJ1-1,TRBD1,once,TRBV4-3,TGCGCCAGCAGCCGGGTAGGGGGCAACACTGAAGCTTTCTTT,CASSRVGGNTEAFF
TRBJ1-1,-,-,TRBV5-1,TGCGCCAGCAGCTTGGATCTGACGGAGATGAACACTGAAGCTTTCTTT,CASSLDLTEMNTEAFF
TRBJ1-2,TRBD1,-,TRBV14,TGTGCCAGCAGAGGGACAGGGACCAACTATGGCTACACCTTC,CASRGTGTNYGYTF
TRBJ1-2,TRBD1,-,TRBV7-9,TGTGCCAGCAGCTTACGGCCGACAGGGGGCCTACTCTTC,CASSLRPTGGLLF
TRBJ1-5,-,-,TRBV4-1,TGCGCCAGCAGCCAACAGGGTGGTGAGGATCAGCCCCAGCATTTT,CASSQQGGEDQPQHF
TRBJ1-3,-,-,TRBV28,TGTGCCAGCAGTTTCGGGGGGGTCCGTGGAAACACCATATATTTT,CASSFGGVRGNTIYF
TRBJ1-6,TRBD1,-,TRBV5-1,TGCGCCAGCAGCAGAGCCGGGACAGGGGCCTCACCCCTCCACTTT,CASSRAGTGASPLHF
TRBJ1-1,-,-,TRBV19,TGTGCCAGTAGTAGAACAGGGATTCCGGAAGCTTTCTTT,CASSRTGIPEAFF
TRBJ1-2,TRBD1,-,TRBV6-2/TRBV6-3,TGTGCCAGCAGTTACGTCGGGACAGGGGCCTATGGCTACACCTTC,CASSYVGTGAYGYTF
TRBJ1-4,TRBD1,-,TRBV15,TGTGCCACCAGCAGCCCCGGGACAGGAGATCAAAAACTGTTTTTT,CATSSPGTGDQKLFF
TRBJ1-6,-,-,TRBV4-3,TGCGCCAGCAGCCAGCAGGGTAATTCACCCCTCCACTTT,CASSQQGNSPLHF
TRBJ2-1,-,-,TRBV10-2,TGCGCCAGCAGTGACCAGGACAATGAGCAGTTCTTC,CASSDQDNEQFF
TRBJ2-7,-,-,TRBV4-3,TGCGCCAGCAGCCAAGCTCAGGGTGGGGCCCACGAGCAGTACTTC,CASSQAQGGAHEQYF
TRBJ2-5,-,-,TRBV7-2,TGTGCCAGCAGCTTAGCGCCGGACAGCCTCCAAGAGACCCAGTACTTC,CASSLAPDSLQETQYF
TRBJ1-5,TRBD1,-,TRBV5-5,TGTGCCAGCAGCCTGGGACAGGTAAATCAGCCCCAGCATTTT,CASSLGQVNQPQHF
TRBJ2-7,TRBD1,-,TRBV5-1,TGCGCCAGCAGCTTCGGGACAGGGACGTACGAGCAGTACTTC,CASSFGTGTYEQYF
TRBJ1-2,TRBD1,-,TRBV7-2,TGTGCCAGCAGCTTAGCGAACACGGGACAGGGTTTAGGCTACACCTTC,CASSLANTGQGLGYTF
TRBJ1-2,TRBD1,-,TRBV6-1,TGTGCCAGCAGTGTTGGACAGGGGGCCCTCGTGGTTAGTGGCTACACCTTC,CASSVGQGALVVSGYTF
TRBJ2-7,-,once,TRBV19,TGTGCCAGTAGTTCATCAGGGTACTCCTACGAGCAGTACTTC,CASSSSGYSYEQYF
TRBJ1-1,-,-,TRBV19,TGTGCCAGTAGTTCCAGGGTTTATAACACTGAAGCTTTCTTT,CASSSRVYNTEAFF
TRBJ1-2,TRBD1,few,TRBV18,TGTGCCAGCTCACCCTCGACAGGGACCTATGGCTACACCTTC,CASSPSTGTYGYTF
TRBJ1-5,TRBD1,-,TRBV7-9,TGTGCCAGCAGCTTAGGGACAGGGGATAGCAATCAGCCCCAGCATTTT,CASSLGTGDSNQPQHF
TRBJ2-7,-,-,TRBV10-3,TGTGCCATCAGTGGGAGCAGGGGATATTCCTACGAGCAGTACTTC,CAISGSRGYSYEQYF
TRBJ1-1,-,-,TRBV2,TGTGCCAGCAGTGAACCGGGCAGGGGAAACACTGAAGCTTTCTTT,CASSEPGRGNTEAFF
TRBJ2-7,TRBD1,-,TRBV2,TGTGCCAGCAGACGAACAGGGGTGGACTCCTACGAGCAGTACTTC,CASRRTGVDSYEQYF
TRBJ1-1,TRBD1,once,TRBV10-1,TGCGCCAGCAGTGAATCTACAGGGGGACCGGGAACTGAAGCTTTCTTT,CASSESTGGPGTEAFF
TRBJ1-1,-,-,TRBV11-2,TGTGCCAGCAGCTTTCGGGGAGGGGAGATCACTGAAGCTTTCTTT,CASSFRGGEITEAFF
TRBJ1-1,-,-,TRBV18,TGTGCCAGCTCCACAGGGAGGGGCACTGAAGCTTTCTTT,CASSTGRGTEAFF
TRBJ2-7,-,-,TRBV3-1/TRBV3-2,TGTGCCAGCAGCCGTAGGACAGCCCCCTACGAGCAGTACTTC,CASSRRTAPYEQYF
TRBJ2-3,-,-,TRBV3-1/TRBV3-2,TGTGCCAGCAGCCAAGGAGGGACAGATACGCAGTATTTT,CASSQGGTDTQYF
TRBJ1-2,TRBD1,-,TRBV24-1,TGTGCCACCAGCAGACAGGGTACTGACTATGGCTACACCTTC,CATSRQGTDYGYTF
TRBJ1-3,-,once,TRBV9,TGTGCCAGCAGCGTTACAGGGTCCCGGAACACCATATATTTT,CASSVTGSRNTIYF
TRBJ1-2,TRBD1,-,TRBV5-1,TGCGCCAGCAGCCCGGAGGGCAGGGACAGATACACCTTC,CASSPEGRDRYTF
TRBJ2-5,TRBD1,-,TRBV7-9,TGTGCCAGCAGCACGACAGGGCCCGAGACCCAGTACTTC,CASSTTGPETQYF
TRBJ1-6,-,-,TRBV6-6,TGTGCCAGCACCGACGGCCGGGCACCCCTCCACTTT,CASTDGRAPLHF
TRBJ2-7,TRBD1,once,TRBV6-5,TGTGCCAGCAGTTACCGGGACAGGGAACACGAGCAGTACTTC,CASSYRDREHEQYF
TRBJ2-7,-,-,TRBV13,TGTGCCAGCAGCTTAGGGGAGCGCTACGAGCAGTACTTC,CASSLGERYEQYF
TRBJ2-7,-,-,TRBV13,TGTGCCAGCAGCTTCGGTGGCGAGCAGTACTTC,CASSFGGEQYF
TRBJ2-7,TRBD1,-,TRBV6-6,TGTGCCAGCAGCCCGGGACAGGCCCGTGAGCAGTACTTC,CASSPGQAREQYF
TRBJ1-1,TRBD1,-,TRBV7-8,TGTGCCAGCAGTTCAGCCAATTCCGGGACAGACACTGAAGCTTTCTTT,CASSSANSGTDTEAFF
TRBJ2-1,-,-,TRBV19,TGTGCCAGTAGGCCTCTTGAAGGGGTGGATGAGCAGTTCTTC,CASRPLEGVDEQFF
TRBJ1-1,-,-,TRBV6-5,TGTGCCAGCAGTTACGCAACAGGGGAAGCTTTCTTT,CASSYATGEAFF
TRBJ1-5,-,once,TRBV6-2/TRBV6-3,TGTGCCAGCAGTGAGGAGACAGTCAATCAGCCCCAGCATTTT,CASSEETVNQPQHF
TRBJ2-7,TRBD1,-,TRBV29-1,TGCAGCCCTGGACAGGGGATCTACGAGCAGTACTTC,CSPGQGIYEQYF
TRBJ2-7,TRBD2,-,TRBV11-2,TGTGCCAGCAGCTTAGCCCGTGGACTAGCCAGTAGGGCCTACGAGCAGTACTTC,CASSLARGLASRAYEQYF
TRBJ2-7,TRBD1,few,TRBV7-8,TGTGCCAGCAGCACGTGGGACAGACCCTACGAGCAGTACTTC,CASSTWDRPYEQYF
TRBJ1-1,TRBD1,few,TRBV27,TGTGCCAGCAGTTTTACGTGGACAGGGGGAGACACTGAAGCTTTCTTT,CASSFTWTGGDTEAFF
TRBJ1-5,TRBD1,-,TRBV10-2,TGCGCCAGCAGGGGACAGGGCGGGCAGCCCCAGCATTTT,CASRGQGGQPQHF
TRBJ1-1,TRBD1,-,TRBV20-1,TGCAGTGCTAGTCGCGACAGGGGGGTCTGGACTGAAGCTTTCTTT,CSASRDRGVWTEAFF
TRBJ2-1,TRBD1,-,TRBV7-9,TGTGCCAGCAGCTCCAGGACAGGGTACAATGAGCAGTTCTTC,CASSSRTGYNEQFF
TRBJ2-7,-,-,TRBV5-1,TGCGCCAGCAGCGCGGCCTACGAGCAGTACTTC,CASSAAYEQYF
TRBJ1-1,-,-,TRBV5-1,TGCGCCAGCAGCTTGTTTGCACGGGCGGGGATTAACACTGAAGCTTTCTTT,CASSLFARAGINTEAFF